The next 32 T cell receptor beta chains were all read from a single sample in a study of T cells in Graves' hyperthyroidism and ophthalmopathy. Amplification of TCR beta CDR3 regions used RNA as the template. Primed by the HTBI set, a first-round RT-PCR was run on the TCR CDR3. In TCRdb, the multiplex PCR reads were re-called with MiXCR into one record per CDR3 protein. The sample lists about 600,000 distinct CDR3 sequences, 16% occurring once. Source material: blood. These receptor sequences come from a woman between 35 and 50 years old with Graves' ophthalmopathy.

The table lists this clonotype with a few counts. The chain employs TRBV6-1 and TRBJ1-6, with TRBD1 as a possible D gene (5 bases). Per the germline V gene, CDR1 is MNHNS and CDR2 is SASEGT. With 1 base removed from V and 5 bases from J, the gap between germline ends came to 15 bases. The CDR3 consists of 17 residues. CDR3 nucleotide sequence: TGTGCCAGCAGTGAAGTCGGGGGATTTGGGAATAATTCACCCCTCCACTTT. It yields the protein CASSEVGGFGNNSPLHF.

This clonotype was seen repeatedly, ten times or more. This sequence joins TRBV12-3 or TRBV12-4 and TRBJ1-2, with D perhaps matching TRBD1 (6 bases). The CDR3 runs 13 residues. V was pared by 6 bases and J by 3 bases, with 11 bases between. The CDR3 loop is CASRGTGYYGYTF. In DNA, the CDR3 is TGTGCCAGCAGAGGTACAGGGTACTATGGCTACACCTTC.

This clonotype appeared many times. V is TRBV7-2 and J is TRBJ2-3, with D tentatively TRBD2 (6 bases). This CDR3 region has 16 residues. The V and J ends lost 5 bases and 5 bases respectively, with 20 bases between them. From germline, CDR1 is SGHTA and CDR2 FQGNSA. CDR3 region: CASSQTAGPTGDTQYF. The CDR3 nucleotides are TGTGCCAGCAGCCAAACAGCGGGCCCGACCGGAGATACGCAGTATTTT. Together with reference TRBV7-2 and TRBJ2-3, the CDR3 gives the full variable domain: GAGVSQSPSNKVTEKGKDVELRCDPISGHTALYWYRQSLGQGLEFLIYFQGNSAPDKSGLPSDRFSAERTGGSVSTLTIQRTQQEDSAVYLCASSQTAGPTGDTQYFGPGTRLTVL.

V usage is TRBV5-1 and J usage is TRBJ2-4; 7 positions agree with TRBD1. Germline-derived CDR1 and CDR2 are SGHRS and YFSETQ. The CDR3 extends over 15 amino acids. With 4 bases clipped from V and 3 bases from J, the junction kept 7 bases outside the gene matches. For the CDR3, the DNA is TGCGCCAGCAGCCAGGGGGTATTGGACAAAAACATTCAGTACTTC. Translated: CASSQGVLDKNIQYF.

This chain connects TRBV29-1 to TRBJ2-1, with TRBD2 matching 10 bases. The germline V gene encodes CDR1 SQVTM and CDR2 ANQGSEA. CDR3 size: 13 residues. The V segment lost 7 bases and the J segment 6 bases; nucleotides outside the gene matches: 6. The CDR3 spells CSGRLAGVNEQFF. CDR3 DNA sequence: TGCAGCGGACGACTAGCGGGTGTCAATGAGCAGTTCTTC.

This clonotype was detected ten times or more. The V and J genes are TRBV2 and TRBJ2-1; TRBD2 matches 11 bases. V was clipped by 4 bases and J by 9 bases; unmatched bases: 5. The CDR3 loop spans 14 amino acids. The germline V gene has CDR1 SNHLY and CDR2 FYNNEI. CDR3 DNA: TGTGCCAGCAGTGGAGATAGCGGGAGGGGTGAGCAGTTCTTC. The encoded protein is CASSGDSGRGEQFF.

The V and J genes are TRBV7-9 and TRBJ1-6; 7 positions agree with TRBD1. CDR3 size: 19 residues. Germline CDR1 reads SEHNR; CDR2 reads FQNEAQ (reference sequence). J lost 0 bases, V lost 5 bases, and 13 bases had no gene match. CDR3 DNA sequence: TGTGCCAGCAGCGTCAGGGGGATATTTCAGAGCTCCTATAATTCACCCCTCCACTTT. It encodes CASSVRGIFQSSYNSPLHF.

With regard to this clonotype: This may come from a read error, since a much larger clone is one base off. Lacking the conserved final phenylalanine or tryptophan, this CDR3 likely reflects a read error. The gene calls are TRBV27 and TRBJ2-1; either TRBD1 or TRBD2 may supply D (5 bases each). V was pared by 2 bases and J by 0 bases, with 17 bases between. Germline V CDR1 and CDR2: MNHEY, SMNVEV (reference sequence). The CDR3 has 18 residues. The CDR3, as DNA: TGTGCCAGCAGTTTAAAACCCCCCGGGGCTAGCTCCTACAATGAGCAGTTCTAC. It codes for CASSLKPPGASSYNEQFY.

Only a few counts were recorded for this clonotype. This chain links TRBV30 with TRBJ2-2; D ambiguous. The CDR3 runs to 13 residues. The ends were cut back, 0 bases at V and 6 bases at J, with 8 bases in the middle. In germline, CDR1 is GTSNPN, CDR2 SVGIG (reference sequence). For the CDR3, the DNA is TGTGCCTGGAGTGTTGGGAATTCCGGGGAGCTGTTTTTT. It yields the protein CAWSVGNSGELFF.

This clonotype was counted a few times. The chain couples TRBV28 to TRBJ2-1; the D gene could be TRBD1 or TRBD2 (6 bases each). V lost 3 bases, J lost 7 bases, and 10 bases lay in between. The CDR3 is 13 residues long. The V gene's germline CDR1 is MDHEN and CDR2 SYDVKM. Here the CDR3 reads CASSFRGRNEQFF. The CDR3 DNA follows: TGTGCCAGCAGTTTTAGGGGGAGGAATGAGCAGTTCTTC.

V is TRBV5-5 and J is TRBJ1-5, with D perhaps TRBD1 (6 bases). The ends were cut back, 3 bases at V and 5 bases at J, with 21 bases in the middle. This CDR3 has 17 residues. CDR1 is SGHKS and CDR2 is YYEKEE in the germline V gene (reference sequence). CDR3 nucleotide sequence: TGTGCCAGCAGCTCCAGGGGACCCTCTAAATTGGATCAGCCCCAGCATTTT. This translates into CASSSRGPSKLDQPQHF.

This clonotype has a count of ten or more. The chain recombines TRBV11-2 with TRBJ1-1; maybe TRBD1 (5 bases). The V end lost 1 base, the J end lost 5 bases, and 14 bases lay between the germline ends. This CDR3 spans 15 amino acids. Germline V gives CDR1 SGHAT, CDR2 FQNNGV. CDR3 nucleotides: TGTGCCAGCAGCTTAGCACCAGGGAGAAGTACTGAAGCTTTCTTT. This encodes CASSLAPGRSTEAFF.

The chain joins TRBV6-2 or TRBV6-3 to TRBJ1-6; a possible D gene is TRBD1 (5 bases). This CDR3 comprises 16 residues. V lost 0 bases and J lost 9, with 15 bases in between. Germline CDR1 MNHEY, CDR2 SVGEGT. The CDR3 DNA reads as TGTGCCAGCAGTTACTCCGGAAGGGGTAATAGTTCACCCCTCCACTTT. This codes for CASSYSGRGNSSPLHF.

This clonotype was seen many times. This rearrangement joins TRBV20-1 to TRBJ2-1, with no clear D. The V gene's germline CDR1 is DFQATT and CDR2 SNEGSKA (reference sequence). V was cut by 4 bases and J by 5 bases, with 9 bases left in between. This CDR3 region has 12 residues. The CDR3 region has the DNA TGCAGTGCTAAAAGACCCCACAATGAGCAGTTCTTC. It encodes CSAKRPHNEQFF.

The table lists this clonotype with many counts. V and J are TRBV20-1 and TRBJ1-2; no clear D gene. V dropped 2 bases and J dropped 4 bases, with 11 bases sitting between them. Germline V gene sequence: CDR1 DFQATT, CDR2 SNEGSKA (reference sequence). This CDR3 region has 13 residues. The CDR3: CSARPEATYGYTF. The CDR3 DNA follows: TGCAGTGCTAGACCAGAGGCTACCTATGGCTACACCTTC.

The chain employs TRBV2 and TRBJ2-7; 10 nucleotides align to TRBD1. The CDR3 has 16 residues. The V and J ends lost 2 bases and 7 bases, in that order; junction bases with no gene match: 11. The germline V gene has CDR1 SNHLY and CDR2 FYNNEI. CDR3 protein: CASSEFTGTGAGEQYF. The CDR3 DNA is TGTGCCAGCAGTGAATTTACCGGGACAGGGGCGGGGGAGCAGTACTTC.

The rearrangement links TRBV2 to TRBJ1-5; a weak D match, TRBD1 (5 bases). The germline gives CDR1 SNHLY, CDR2 FYNNEI. The CDR3 extends over 15 amino acids. V lost 1 base, J lost 6 bases, and 13 bases lay in between. As DNA, the CDR3 is TGTGCCAGCAGTGAAGTATGGGGGGAGAGTCAGCCCCAGCATTTT. Encoded protein: CASSEVWGESQPQHF.

With respect to this clonotype: A much larger clone differs by one base, so this may be a read error. This chain joins TRBV5-1 and TRBJ2-7; the D gene could be TRBD1 or TRBD2 (5 bases each). Germline V lookup: CDR1 SGHRS, CDR2 YFSETQ. The CDR3 has 14 amino acids. This CDR3 reads CASRLEDNSYEQYF. CDR3 sequence (DNA): TGCGCCAGCAGATTGGAGGACAACTCCTACGAGCAGTACTTC. The complete variable domain, with remaining parts taken from reference TRBV5-1 and TRBJ2-7, reads KAGVTQTPRYLIKTRGQQVTLSCSPISGHRSVSWYQQTPGQGLQFLFEYFSETQRNKGNFPGRFSGRQFSNSRSEMNVSTLELGDSALYLCASRLEDNSYEQYFGPGTRLTVT.

This chain uses TRBV2 with TRBJ1-5, with D uncertain. This CDR3 comprises 14 residues. Germline V gene lookup returns CDR1 SNHLY and CDR2 FYNNEI. Trimming removed 3 bases at V and 7 bases at J, with 13 bases between. Here the CDR3 DNA reads TGTGCCAGCAGTGATGTAGAGAGGAACCAGCCCCAGCATTTT. It yields the protein CASSDVERNQPQHF.

This clonotype appeared a few times. The genes are TRBV11-1 and TRBJ2-2, with D possibly being TRBD2 (7 bases). Per the germline V gene, CDR1 is SGHAT and CDR2 is FQDESV (reference sequence). V gave up 6 bases and J gave up 1 base, with 15 bases separating them. The CDR3 extends over 16 amino acids. The CDR3 sequence is CASSETGGGNTGELFF. Written as DNA, the CDR3 is TGTGCCAGCAGTGAAACGGGGGGCGGGAACACCGGGGAGCTGTTTTTT.

The gene calls are TRBV6-1 and TRBJ2-3; D perhaps matches TRBD1 (6 bases). The CDR3 loop spans 14 amino acids. Trimming stripped 6 bases from V and 2 bases from J, with 12 bases between. CDR1 is MNHNS, CDR2 SASEGT, per germline. Written as DNA, the CDR3 is TGTGCCAGCAGGCCGGGACATTTCACAGATACGCAGTATTTT. Its translation: CASRPGHFTDTQYF.

This clonotype was counted ten times or more. This chain connects TRBV6-5 to TRBJ2-3; 10 bases map to TRBD2. The J segment lost 2 bases and the V segment lost 0 bases, leaving 11 bases of the junction unmatched. In germline, CDR1 is MNHEY, CDR2 SVGAGI. The CDR3 has 19 amino acids. The CDR3 region has the DNA TGTGCCAGCAGTTACTCGGTCCTCGGAGCGGGAGGGCTCACAGATACGCAGTATTTT. The encoded protein is CASSYSVLGAGGLTDTQYF.

Notes on this clonotype: Possible read error: a much larger clone is one base away. J is TRBJ2-1 and V is TRBV11-2; D remains ambiguous. The CDR3 consists of 12 residues. CDR1 and CDR2 (germline): SGHAT, FQNNGV. The CDR3 coding sequence is TGTGGCAGCAGCTTACAACCCAATGAGCAGTTCTTC. This gives the protein CGSSLQPNEQFF.

A note on this clonotype: One end of the junction fails to match germline, which may point to a read error. The rearrangement links TRBV3-1 to TRBJ2-7; D remains ambiguous. The CDR3 extends over 14 amino acids. Germline V gene data show CDR1 as LGHDT and CDR2 as YNNKEL (reference sequence). The CDR3 is CAGSQGRPSYEQYF. In DNA, the CDR3 is TGTGCCGGCAGCCAAGGACGCCCCTCCTACGAGCAGTACTTC.

This clonotype has just a few counts. The chain is built from TRBV6-1 and TRBJ1-5, with TRBD1 matching over 7 bases. The V and J ends lost 8 bases and 3 bases, in that order; junction bases with no gene match: 10. CDR3 length: 15 amino acids. Per the germline V gene, CDR1 is MNHNS and CDR2 is SASEGT. CDR3 nucleotides: TGTGCCAGCGACTTAGTTGGACAGGTCAATCAGCCCCAGCATTTT. Its protein is CASDLVGQVNQPQHF.

V gene TRBV7-9 combines with J gene TRBJ2-3, with 7 bases that match TRBD2. This CDR3 is 14 amino acids long. J gave up 4 bases and V 5 bases, and 6 bases lay outside the gene matches. Germline V gene data show CDR1 as SEHNR and CDR2 as FQNEAQ (reference sequence). CDR3 coding DNA: TGTGCCAGCAGCGCACTCGCGGGAGCAGATACGCAGTATTTT. It encodes CASSALAGADTQYF.

Points on this clonotype: A read error may explain this, as a much larger clone is one base away. The rearrangement links TRBV3-1 to TRBJ2-7; D may be TRBD1 (6 bases). From germline, CDR1 is LGHDT and CDR2 YNNKEL (reference sequence). Trimming cost V 1 base and J 6 bases, with 16 bases left between them. The CDR3 has 15 residues. The CDR3 sequence is CASSQGLAGAGEQYF. In DNA form, the CDR3 reads TGTGCCAGCAGCCAAGGTCTCGCAGGGGCCGGCGAGCAGTACTTC.

Many counts were recorded for this clonotype. CDR3 DNA sequence: TGTGCCAGCAGCTTTCACTCCTACAATGAGCAGTTCTTC. Amino acid sequence: CASSFHSYNEQFF. The genes are TRBV11-1 and TRBJ2-1; no reliable D call. The CDR3 has 13 amino acids. Germline V CDR1 and CDR2: SGHAT, FQDESV (reference sequence). The V gene lost 3 bases and the J gene lost 0 bases, with 3 bases spanning the gap.

This clonotype turned up a few times. V gene TRBV25-1 combines with J gene TRBJ1-5; a possible D gene is TRBD1 (5 bases). CDR1 is MGHDK, CDR2 SYGVNS, per germline. CDR3 size: 18 residues. With 1 base removed from V and 2 bases from J, the gap between germline ends came to 18 bases. CDR3 in amino acids: CASSESSVGDSGNQPQHF. Written as DNA, the CDR3 is TGTGCCAGCAGTGAATCGAGTGTGGGGGATTCAGGCAATCAGCCCCAGCATTTT.

The chain uses TRBV5-1 and TRBJ2-5; tentative D call: TRBD1 (6 bases). Per the germline V gene, CDR1 is SGHRS and CDR2 is YFSETQ. V shed 3 bases and J shed 5 bases, with 17 bases lying between them. This CDR3 has 15 amino acids. CDR3 nucleotide sequence: TGCGCCAGCAGCTGGATACAGGGACGGACGGAGACCCAGTACTTC. This translates into CASSWIQGRTETQYF.

This clonotype was observed many times. V and J are TRBV6-1 and TRBJ2-3, with 16 bases fitting TRBD2. This CDR3 region has 15 residues. Germline trimming cut 8 bases from V and 4 bases from J; bases unmatched to any gene: 3. Germline values: CDR1 MNHNS, CDR2 SASEGT. For the CDR3, the DNA is TGTGCCAGCGGGGGACTAGCGGGAGGGCCAGATACGCAGTATTTT. Translating it yields CASGGLAGGPDTQYF.

At least ten counts were recorded for this clonotype. The rearrangement joins TRBV3-1 to TRBJ1-5, with unresolved D. This CDR3 is built from 11 residues. V was cut by 1 base and J by 7 bases, with 2 bases left in between. Germline V gene data show CDR1 as LGHDT and CDR2 as YNNKEL (reference sequence). Written as DNA, the CDR3 is TGTGCCAGCAGCCAAGCCCAGCCCCAGCATTTT. Amino acids: CASSQAQPQHF.